The next 19 T cell receptor beta chains were all read from a single sample in a study of cytomegalovirus exposure and HLA in healthy donors listed by TCRdb under 2017. The library was prepared using the immunoSEQ multiplex PCR assay. The multiplex PCR relied on a mix of 60 forward primers for TCR Vbeta segments and 13 reverse primers for TCR Jbeta segments. In TCRdb, the immuneACCESS table is reduced to in-frame sequences with V and J assigned. These tables do not hold every clone; where another copy was compared, an unresolved V gene accounts for under half, and the others remain unexplained. The sample has about 170,000 clones on record, just under 80% of them singletons. The ten biggest clones cover around 3.2% of the sample. The sequencing sample was made of PBMCs. Receptor source: a woman aged 45-59 years in good health and CMV-seropositive.

The chain links TRBV6-7 to TRBJ2-7; D perhaps matches TRBD2 (5 bases). TRBV6-7 is treated as an ORF (open reading frame) with a function not yet certain. The CDR3 totals 11 residues. V dropped 11 bases and J dropped 3 bases, with 11 bases sitting between them. Here the CDR3 DNA reads TGTGCCCGAGTCGGGGTCTACGAGCAGTACTTC. Its translation is CARVGVYEQYF.

J is TRBJ1-2 and V is TRBV29-1; D is perhaps TRBD1 (6 bases). Trimming took off 7 bases at V and 4 bases at J, with 16 bases between the two ends. The CDR3 is 13 residues long. From germline, CDR1 is SQVTM and CDR2 ANQGSEA. This CDR3 is CSAARDKFYGYTF. The CDR3 DNA sequence: TGCAGCGCCGCACGGGACAAGTTCTATGGCTACACCTTC.

The chain recombines TRBV7-6 with TRBJ1-1, with 7 bases aligning to TRBD1. Germline V gene lookup returns CDR1 SGHVS and CDR2 FNYEAQ. The junction had 9 bases not matched to a gene; V was cut back by 6 bases and J by 11 bases. The CDR3 totals 12 residues. This chain's CDR3 is CASSGDSRMAFF. In DNA form, the CDR3 reads TGTGCCAGCAGTGGGGACAGTCGCATGGCTTTCTTT.

The gene calls are TRBV14 and TRBJ2-7; 9 positions match TRBD1. CDR3 size: 18 residues. J was trimmed by 5 bases and V by 0 bases; bases with no gene match: 14. Germline V gene data show CDR1 as SGHDN and CDR2 as FVKESK. CDR3 sequence reads: CASSQDPRTDRGGDEQYF. For the CDR3, the DNA is TGTGCCAGCAGCCAAGATCCCCGAACGGACAGGGGAGGCGACGAGCAGTACTTC.

V gene TRBV28 combines with J gene TRBJ1-1, with 8 positions matching TRBD1. V was clipped by 8 bases and J by 0 bases; unmatched bases: 5. CDR3 length: 14 amino acids. CDR1 MDHEN and CDR2 SYDVKM come from the germline V gene. Here the CDR3 reads CASSRQGLNTEAFF. As DNA, the CDR3 is TGTGCCAGCTCCCGACAGGGGTTGAACACTGAAGCTTTCTTT.

The CDR3 sequence is CASSQVSSYYVAFF. As DNA, the CDR3 is TGCGCCAGCAGCCAAGTATCTAGTTACTACGTAGCTTTCTTT. The rearrangement links TRBV4-1 to TRBJ1-1; no clear D. The germline CDR1 and CDR2 sequences are MGHRA and YSYEKL. V was shortened by 1 base and J by 10 bases, with 16 bases between the two germline ends. CDR3 length equals 14 residues.

This clone was seen only once. The chain combines TRBV28 with TRBJ2-5; possible D gene TRBD1, 7 bases. The CDR3 contains 15 residues. Germline V gene data show CDR1 as MDHEN and CDR2 as SYDVKM. V lost 4 bases and J lost 5, with 17 bases in between. CDR3 sequence: CASSSGETGRETQYF. The CDR3 bases are TGTGCCAGCAGTTCCGGAGAGACAGGGAGGGAGACCCAGTACTTC. Based on the CDR3 plus reference TRBV28 and TRBJ2-5, the full variable domain is DVKVTQSSRYLVKRTGEKVFLECVQDMDHENMFWYRQDPGLGLRLIYFSYDVKMKEKGDIPEGYSVSREKKERFSLILESASTNQTSMYLCASSSGETGRETQYFGPGTRLLVL.

The rearrangement uses TRBV7-9 and TRBJ1-5; TRBD1 matches at 7 bases. J gave up 3 bases and V 9 bases, and 8 bases lay outside the gene matches. Germline CDR1 SEHNR, CDR2 FQNEAQ (reference sequence). This CDR3 spans 14 amino acids. CDR3 coding DNA: TGTGCCAGTCAGAAGGGACAGATCAATCAGCCCCAGCATTTT. This codes for CASQKGQINQPQHF.

Remarks on this clone: An end of the junction does not agree with germline; a read error may underlie this. The chain joins TRBV2 to TRBJ1-6; D not resolved. Per germline, CDR1 SNHLY and CDR2 FYNNEI. This CDR3 region has 13 residues. CDR3 amino acids: CASREERDSPLHF. CDR3 nucleotides: TGTGCCAGCAGAGAAGAAAGAGATTCACCCCTCCACTTT.

To note about this clone: In the same sample, other DNA sequences code for this CDR3. The chain couples TRBV10-3 to TRBJ2-7, with D maybe TRBD1 (5 bases). Trimming took 3 bases from V and 7 from J, leaving 13 bases between them. Germline CDR1 ENHRY, CDR2 SYGVKD. There are 13 residues in the CDR3. In nucleotides, the CDR3 is TGTGCCATCAGTGACAGGGTCGAGCGTGAGCAGTACTTC. It encodes CAISDRVEREQYF.

The chain carries TRBV9 and TRBJ2-3, with D possibly matching TRBD2 (6 bases). V was pared by 0 bases and J by 4 bases, with 15 bases between. Per the germline V gene, CDR1 is SGDLS and CDR2 is YYNGEE. The CDR3 runs 16 residues. This CDR3 reads CASSVAGTLWADTQYF. DNA for the CDR3: TGTGCCAGCAGCGTAGCCGGGACTCTGTGGGCAGATACGCAGTATTTT. Filled out from reference TRBV9 and TRBJ2-3, the complete variable domain reads DSGVTQTPKHLITATGQRVTLRCSPRSGDLSVYWYQQSLDQGLQFLIQYYNGEERAKGNILERFSAQQFPDLHSELNLSSLELGDSALYFCASSVAGTLWADTQYFGPGTRLTVL.

This rearrangement joins TRBV19 to TRBJ2-2; no reliable D call. Per the germline V gene, CDR1 is LNHDA and CDR2 is SQIVND (reference sequence). V lost 1 base and J lost 5, with 11 bases in between. The CDR3 consists of 15 residues. This CDR3 is CASSIAQTRTGELFF. In DNA, the CDR3 is TGTGCCAGTAGTATAGCCCAGACGAGGACCGGGGAGCTGTTTTTT.

V gene TRBV7-2 combines with J gene TRBJ1-4; 7 bases align to TRBD1. Germline V CDR1 and CDR2: SGHTA, FQGNSA. The V segment lost 0 bases and the J segment 7 bases; nucleotides outside the gene matches: 8. This CDR3 spans 16 amino acids. In DNA form, the CDR3 reads TGTGCCAGCAGCTTAGCGTCGGGAGGGGGCTCTGAAAAACTGTTTTTT. Encoded protein: CASSLASGGGSEKLFF.

The gene calls are TRBV2 and TRBJ2-3, with 7 bases aligning to TRBD2. In germline, CDR1 is SNHLY, CDR2 FYNNEI. CDR3 length equals 15 residues. The J segment lost 0 bases and the V segment lost 6 bases, leaving 6 bases of the junction unmatched. The CDR3 spells CASRLTRESTDTQYF. The DNA of the CDR3 is TGTGCCAGCAGGCTTACGCGGGAGAGCACAGATACGCAGTATTTT.

This clone was seen just once. The rearrangement links TRBV5-1 to TRBJ2-7, with 10 bases matching TRBD1. Germline V gene sequence: CDR1 SGHRS, CDR2 YFSETQ. With 4 bases clipped from V and 4 bases from J, the junction kept 8 bases outside the gene matches. The CDR3 spans 15 residues. CDR3 bases: TGCGCCAGCAGCGAACGACAGGGGGCGCGATACGAGCAGTACTTC. Residues: CASSERQGARYEQYF.

This sequence joins TRBV7-2 and TRBJ1-6, with TRBD1 identical over 7 bases. The CDR3 length is 16 residues. V dropped 1 base and J dropped 7; count of bases not matched to a gene: 7. Germline CDR1 SGHTA, CDR2 FQGNSA. The CDR3 coding sequence is TGTGCCAGCAGCTTAGATCAGGACAGGTGGAATTCACCCCTCCACTTT. Translated: CASSLDQDRWNSPLHF.

The rearrangement uses TRBV19 and TRBJ2-5; 12 nucleotides align to TRBD2. The CDR3 is made up of 13 amino acids. CDR1 is LNHDA, CDR2 SQIVND, per germline (reference sequence). Trimming took 6 bases from V and 7 from J; bases not matched to a gene: 3. In DNA form, the CDR3 reads TGTGCCAGTAGGTCTAGCGGGGGGGGGACCCAGTACTTC. This sequence encodes CASRSSGGGTQYF.

The chain employs TRBV28 and TRBJ2-6; 8 bases agree with TRBD2. V gave up 6 bases and J gave up 4 bases; unmatched junction bases: 11. The CDR3 is 17 residues long. Germline V lookup: CDR1 MDHEN, CDR2 SYDVKM. Here the CDR3 reads CASSIPGLVSGANVLTF. CDR3 nucleotide sequence: TGTGCCAGCAGCATACCGGGACTAGTATCCGGGGCCAACGTCCTGACTTTC.

This clone was counted between two and nine times. The V and J genes are TRBV10-1 and TRBJ1-1, with a possible D match to TRBD1 (6 bases). In germline, CDR1 is WNHNN, CDR2 SYGVQD (reference sequence). The CDR3 runs to 13 residues. Trimming pared 5 bases from V and 9 bases from J, leaving 16 bases between. The CDR3 here is CASSQYRESKAFF. CDR3 bases: TGCGCCAGCAGTCAGTACAGGGAATCAAAAGCTTTCTTT.